This is a list of T cell receptor beta chains from one sample in a study of glioma-infiltrating T cells. TCRdb re-called the multiplex PCR reads through MiXCR, storing one row per CDR3 protein. Here the sample spans about 180,000 distinct CDR3 sequences, roughly 45% being singletons. Specimen: glioma tissue, nonneoplastic brain tissue, or PBMCs (not recorded which). The receptor set was obtained from a human donor with low-grade glioma or glioblastoma, undergoing nonglioma brain surgery, or in good health (not recorded which). CDR3s include the opening cysteine and the closing phenylalanine or tryptophan. A D gene is named only where the DNA matches it firmly. Expanded clones are given a class, and other clones once, few, many or no size at all.

TRBV5-1	few	TRBD1	TRBJ1-2	TGCGCCAGCAGCTTGGGACAGGGGAATAACTATGGCTACACCTTC	CASSLGQGNNYGYTF
TRBV6-1	many	TRBD1	TRBJ1-5	TGTGCCAGCAGTGAAGCGGGACAGGGGATGGGGCAGCCCCAGCATTTT	CASSEAGQGMGQPQHF
TRBV14	many	.	TRBJ1-1	TGTGCCAGCAGCCTGTCGTCTGGTGAAGCTTTCTTT	CASSLSSGEAFF
TRBV7-7	.	TRBD2	TRBJ2-7	TGTGCCAGCAGCTCCGGGACTAGCGCCGAGCAGTACTTC	CASSSGTSAEQYF
TRBV20-1	many	.	TRBJ1-2	TGCAGTGCTAGCGCGGGGAACTATGGCTACACCTTC	CSASAGNYGYTF
TRBV20-1	many	.	TRBJ2-7	TGCAGTGCAAAAGACAGTTCATGGGAGCAGTACTTC	CSAKDSSWEQYF
TRBV7-9	.	TRBD2	TRBJ2-1	TGTGCCAGCAGTCGAACCCGGACTAGCGGGAGCAATGAGCAGTTCTTC	CASSRTRTSGSNEQFF
TRBV6-1	.	.	TRBJ2-1	TGTGCCAGCAGAGACAGAAGGTCCTACAATGAGCAGTTCTTC	CASRDRRSYNEQFF
TRBV28	many	.	TRBJ2-5	TGTGCCAGCGGTCGGAGAGAGACCCAGTACTTC	CASGRRETQYF
TRBV2	.	.	TRBJ2-1	TGTGCCAGCAGCTTAAGTCGGGGGATTAGTGAGCAGTTCTTC	CASSLSRGISEQFF
TRBV2	.	.	TRBJ2-3	TGTGCCAGCGGTACGGGACGGGTCAACACAGATACGCAGTATTTT	CASGTGRVNTDTQYF
TRBV29-1	.	.	TRBJ2-3	TGCAGCGTGGCGCGACAGCATATTACAGATACGCAGTATTTT	CSVARQHITDTQYF
TRBV7-2	.	.	TRBJ1-1	TGTGCCAGAAGCTTAGGGGGGATGAAAACTGAAGCTTTCTTT	CARSLGGMKTEAFF
TRBV4-1	.	.	TRBJ2-7	TGCGCCAGCAGCCAAGCCCAGGGGTCCTACGAGCAGTACTTC	CASSQAQGSYEQYF
TRBV27	.	.	TRBJ2-3	TGTGCCAGCAGTAGAGGACAAGGGGCCGTCACGCAGTATTTT	CASSRGQGAVTQYF
TRBV20-1	.	TRBD1	TRBJ1-2	TGCAGTGAGGGATCGACAGGGGTAGATGGCTACACCTTC	CSEGSTGVDGYTF
TRBV6-1	few	.	TRBJ2-7	TGTGCCAGCACTCGGAACAGAGATCCCGGGCAGAGCTCCTACGAGCAGTACTTC	CASTRNRDPGQSSYEQYF
TRBV4-1	.	.	TRBJ2-5	TGCGCCAGCAGCCAAGAACGGTCGGAGACCCAGTACTTC	CASSQERSETQYF
TRBV6-2/TRBV6-3	.	.	TRBJ2-2	TGTGCCAGCAGTTACTCGTGGGTAGCGGCGAACAACGGGGAGCTGTTTTTT	CASSYSWVAANNGELFF
TRBV7-9	.	.	TRBJ1-6	TGTGCCAGAAGCACGGGGCAGCAAAATTCACCCCTCCACTTT	CARSTGQQNSPLHF
TRBV2	many	.	TRBJ2-1	TGTGCCAGCAGTGGAACTCTTTACAATGAGCAGTTCTTC	CASSGTLYNEQFF
TRBV12-3/TRBV12-4	.	.	TRBJ2-7	TGTGCCAGCACCCAGACAACAGACTACGAGCAGTACTTC	CASTQTTDYEQYF
TRBV7-9	.	.	TRBJ2-7	TGTGACAGCAGTTATGTAACGGGAGTATACGAGCAGTACTTC	CDSSYVTGVYEQYF
TRBV6-1	many	.	TRBJ2-7	TGTGCCAGCAGTGAGGCCGGGTCCTCCTACGAGCAGTACTTC	CASSEAGSSYEQYF
TRBV18	few	.	TRBJ2-7	TGTGCCAGCTCACTCCAGGCTAGCTCCTACGAGCAGTACTTC	CASSLQASSYEQYF
TRBV28	many	TRBD2	TRBJ2-3	TGTGCCAGCAGTTTATCCCTAGCGGGAGTGGTAGATACGCAGTATTTT	CASSLSLAGVVDTQYF
TRBV29-1	many	TRBD1	TRBJ1-1	TGCAGCGTTGACTCGACAGGGGCGGGAGAAGCTTTCTTT	CSVDSTGAGEAFF
TRBV12-5	once	.	TRBJ1-5	TGTGCTAGTGGGCCAGATGGAGGGAGCAATCAGCCCCAGCATTTT	CASGPDGGSNQPQHF
TRBV20-1	.	.	TRBJ2-1	TGCAGTGCTCCCTCCGGGGGAATGAGGGAGCAGTTCTTC	CSAPSGGMREQFF
TRBV20-1	many	.	TRBJ2-5	TGCAGTGCTAGATTCCCCCTGGAGGGTACCCAGTACTTC	CSARFPLEGTQYF
TRBV2	many	TRBD1	TRBJ2-7	TGTGCCAGCAGTGAGGGGACAGGGGCGACCTACGAGCAGTACTTC	CASSEGTGATYEQYF
TRBV19	few	.	TRBJ1-1	TGTGCCAGTAGCCCAGGACATCCACAAGGGCAGGATTTCTTT	CASSPGHPQGQDFF
TRBV25-1	.	.	TRBJ2-7	TGTGCCAGCCTATCTAGTCTGGAAGAGCAGTACTTC	CASLSSLEEQYF
TRBV4-1	.	.	TRBJ2-1	TGCGCCAGCAGCCAAAAGAGCTCCTACAATGAGCAGTTCTTC	CASSQKSSYNEQFF
TRBV13	.	.	TRBJ2-3	TGTGCCAGCAGCTCGGGTCTAGTACGTGGGGATACGCAGTATTTT	CASSSGLVRGDTQYF